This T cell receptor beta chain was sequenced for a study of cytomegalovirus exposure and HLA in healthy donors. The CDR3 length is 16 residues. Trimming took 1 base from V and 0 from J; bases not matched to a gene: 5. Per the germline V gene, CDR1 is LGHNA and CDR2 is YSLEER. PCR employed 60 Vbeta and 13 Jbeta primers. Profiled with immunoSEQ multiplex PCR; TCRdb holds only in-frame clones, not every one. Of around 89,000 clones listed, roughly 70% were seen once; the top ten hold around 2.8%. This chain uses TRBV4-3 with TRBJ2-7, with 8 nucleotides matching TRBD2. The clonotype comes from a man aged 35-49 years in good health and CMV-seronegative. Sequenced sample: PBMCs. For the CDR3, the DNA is TGCGCCAGCAGCCAAGTGGCGGGGGGAAGCTCCTACGAGCAGTACTTC. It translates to CASSQVAGGSSYEQYF.